These 20 T cell receptor beta chains were sequenced from one sample in a study of CD8 T cell repertoires and HIV-1 epitope variants. The assay was immunoSEQ multiplex PCR, and TCRdb's table has in-frame clones only and misses some. The repertoire holds under 100,000 clones, with around 67% as singletons. Sequenced: uncultured baseline CD8+ T cells from peripheral blood mononuclear cells (PBMCs). Source of these receptors: a male donor with HIV.

The chain combines TRBV7-8 with TRBJ2-1, with TRBD2 matching over 8 bases. This CDR3 comprises 15 residues. Germline-derived CDR1 and CDR2 are SGHVS and FQNEAQ. The V segment lost 6 bases and the J segment 4 bases; nucleotides outside the gene matches: 8. Written as DNA, the CDR3 is TGTGCCAGCAGGCCCAAGCGGGGGATTTACAATGAGCAGTTCTTC. This gives the protein CASRPKRGIYNEQFF.

The chain has TRBV5-1 and TRBJ2-1; 8 bases fit TRBD1. CDR3 length equals 15 residues. In germline, CDR1 is SGHRS, CDR2 YFSETQ. Unmatched junction bases numbered 11, after V lost 2 bases and J lost 10 bases. The CDR3 region is CASSFAGGADGEQFF. CDR3 DNA: TGCGCCAGCAGCTTCGCAGGGGGCGCGGACGGGGAGCAGTTCTTC.

This sequence joins TRBV12-5 and TRBJ1-2; the D is unclear. V was cut by 0 bases and J by 6 bases, with 14 bases left in between. The length of the CDR3 is 15 residues. Looked up from germline, CDR1 is LGHNT and CDR2 is FRNRAP. The CDR3 here is CASGLVTGRQNGYTF. Written as DNA, the CDR3 is TGTGCTAGTGGTTTGGTAACCGGCAGGCAAAATGGCTACACCTTC. Based on the CDR3 plus reference TRBV12-5 and TRBJ1-2, the full variable domain is DARVTQTPRHKVTEMGQEVTMRCQPILGHNTVFWYRQTMMQGLELLAYFRNRAPLDDSGMPKDRFSAEMPDATLATLKIQPSEPRDSAVYFCASGLVTGRQNGYTFGSGTRLTVV.

The genes are TRBV6-1 and TRBJ2-1; the D is unclear. The germline CDR1 and CDR2 sequences are MNHNS and SASEGT. The V gene lost 3 bases and the J gene lost 7 bases, with 16 bases spanning the gap. The CDR3 length is 15 residues. The CDR3 spells CASSEHPLRANEQFF. In nucleotides, the CDR3 is TGTGCCAGCAGTGAGCACCCTCTTAGGGCGAATGAGCAGTTCTTC.

This chain uses TRBV5-1 with TRBJ2-7; 7 bases map to TRBD2. This CDR3 comprises 15 residues. Germline lookup yields CDR1 SGHRS and CDR2 YFSETQ. V was pared by 4 bases and J by 7 bases, with 14 bases of the junction left unmatched. In DNA, the CDR3 is TGCGCCAGCAGCACATTTCCCGGGGCCGGGGGGGAGCAGTACTTC. This sequence encodes CASSTFPGAGGEQYF.

This clone was seen at least ten times. The germline gene is not matched at one end of the junction; a read error may be the cause. This chain joins TRBV19 and TRBJ2-7; D is undetermined. Germline V gives CDR1 LNHDA, CDR2 SQIVND (reference sequence). This CDR3 is built from 8 residues. CDR3 region: CASSMQDF. DNA of the CDR3: TGTGCCAGTAGTATGCAGGACTTC.

Of note for this clone: A much larger clone lies a single base off, so this may be a read error. The chain carries TRBV7-9 and TRBJ2-3; D gene unclear. V dropped 3 bases and J dropped 0 bases, with 1 base sitting between them. Germline-derived CDR1 and CDR2 are SEHNR and FQNEAQ (reference sequence). The CDR3 sequence is 12 residues long. The CDR3 coding sequence is TGTGCCAGCAGCTTTAGCACAGATACGCAGTATTTT. Its translation: CASSFSTDTQYF.

This chain links TRBV28 with TRBJ2-4; 7 positions match TRBD2. Trimming took 6 bases from V and 7 from J; bases not matched to a gene: 9. The CDR3 has 14 residues. Germline CDR1 reads MDHEN; CDR2 reads SYDVKM. The DNA for the CDR3 is TGTGCCAGCAGCCCCCCGGGGGGTGGGAACATTCAGTACTTC. This translates into CASSPPGGGNIQYF.

The chain carries TRBV7-9 and TRBJ1-3, with D maybe TRBD1 (5 bases). Germline values: CDR1 SEHNR, CDR2 FQNEAQ (reference sequence). The CDR3 totals 14 residues. Deletions cut 5 bases from V and 0 bases from J, with 8 bases between. The CDR3 reads CASSPQVSGNTIYF. The CDR3 coding sequence is TGTGCCAGCAGCCCACAGGTCTCTGGAAACACCATATATTTT.

The chain links TRBV7-2 to TRBJ2-7, with TRBD1 as a possible D gene (5 bases). The CDR3 runs 16 residues. Germline CDR1 and CDR2: SGHTA and FQGNSA. The V gene lost 1 base and the J gene lost 7 bases, with 20 bases spanning the gap. The CDR3 reads CASSLDRVRSKGEQYF. The CDR3 DNA sequence: TGTGCCAGCAGCTTAGACCGAGTCAGGTCGAAGGGGGAGCAGTACTTC.

The chain links TRBV5-1 to TRBJ2-1; no firm D call. V gave up 3 bases and J gave up 0 bases, with 13 bases separating them. Germline-derived CDR1 and CDR2 are SGHRS and YFSETQ. The CDR3 contains 16 residues. In DNA form, the CDR3 reads TGCGCCAGCAGCTCCCTAGTCGTACGCTCCTACAATGAGCAGTTCTTC. Residues: CASSSLVVRSYNEQFF. Full variable domain (outside the CDR3, taken from reference TRBV5-1 and TRBJ2-1): KAGVTQTPRYLIKTRGQQVTLSCSPISGHRSVSWYQQTPGQGLQFLFEYFSETQRNKGNFPGRFSGRQFSNSRSEMNVSTLELGDSALYLCASSSLVVRSYNEQFFGPGTRLTVL.

CDR3 loop: CASSKGTEDTQETQYF. CDR3 nucleotide sequence: TGTGCCAGCAGCAAAGGGACAGAAGATACTCAGGAGACCCAGTACTTC. The chain recombines TRBV21-1 with TRBJ2-5; the table's D gene call, TRBD1, was not cross checked with the DNA. TRBV21-1 is a documented pseudogene. The CDR3 has 16 amino acids.

This chain joins TRBV5-6 and TRBJ2-1, with D possibly TRBD2 on 5 matching bases. The CDR3 runs 12 residues. Trimming pared 9 bases from V and 2 bases from J, leaving 9 bases between. Germline-derived CDR1 and CDR2 are SGHDT and YYEEEE. The CDR3 DNA reads TGTGCCACCTCGCGGGCCTACAATGAGCAGTTCTTC. It yields the protein CATSRAYNEQFF.

The V and J genes are TRBV30 and TRBJ2-7; TRBD2 might be the D (5 bases). Germline loops: CDR1 GTSNPN, CDR2 SVGIG (reference sequence). This CDR3 is built from 14 residues. Between the trimmed V and J ends, which lost 0 bases and 2 bases, there was a span of 11 bases. The chain's CDR3 is CAWSVGRVTYEQYF. Here the CDR3 DNA reads TGTGCCTGGAGTGTAGGGCGGGTTACCTACGAGCAGTACTTC.

This clone was detected once. This chain joins TRBV28 and TRBJ1-2; D is undetermined. The CDR3 totals 15 residues. From germline, CDR1 is MDHEN and CDR2 SYDVKM. Deletions cut 4 bases from V and 2 bases from J, with 14 bases between. The CDR3 DNA reads TGTGCCAGCAGTTCCGTGCTCCAAGGGAACTATGGCTACACCTTC. This encodes CASSSVLQGNYGYTF.

The chain joins TRBV5-1 to TRBJ1-5, with D possibly matching TRBD1 (5 bases). Trimming took 0 bases from V and 3 from J, leaving 10 bases between them. Germline V CDR1 and CDR2: SGHRS, YFSETQ. This CDR3 has 15 residues. The CDR3 bases are TGCGCCAGCAGCTTGGGGGGCAGTACCAATCAGCCCCAGCATTTT. This codes for CASSLGGSTNQPQHF.

The chain uses TRBV10-2 and TRBJ1-4, with D unclear. The CDR3 covers 13 residues. V was pared by 5 bases and J by 0 bases, with 4 bases between. The germline CDR1 and CDR2 sequences are WSHSY and SAAADI. DNA for the CDR3: TGCGCCAGCAGTCGCACAACTAATGAAAAACTGTTTTTT. It encodes CASSRTTNEKLFF.

The chain recombines TRBV5-8 with TRBJ1-1; TRBD1 matches 7 bases. Germline trimming cut 4 bases from V and 1 base from J; bases unmatched to any gene: 13. The germline gives CDR1 SGHTS, CDR2 YDEGEE. The CDR3 consists of 17 residues. CDR3 amino acids: CASSPRGRGPSNTEAFF. The CDR3 nucleotides are TGTGCCAGCAGCCCCCGGGGGAGGGGGCCTTCGAACACTGAAGCTTTCTTT.

As concerns this clone: The same CDR3 is also encoded by other DNA sequences in this sample. V gene TRBV7-8 combines with J gene TRBJ2-7, with 13 nucleotides matching TRBD2. CDR1 and CDR2 from the germline V gene are SGHVS and FQNEAQ. The CDR3 extends over 16 amino acids. Trimming took 5 bases from V and 6 from J; bases not matched to a gene: 10. CDR3: CASSPRTSGSPSEQYF. Here the CDR3 DNA reads TGTGCCAGCAGCCCTAGGACTAGCGGGAGTCCCTCCGAGCAGTACTTC.

This chain uses TRBV30 with TRBJ1-4; D is perhaps TRBD1 (6 bases). The CDR3 is made up of 14 amino acids. The V end lost 0 bases, the J end lost 5 bases, and 10 bases lay between the germline ends. Germline V lookup: CDR1 GTSNPN, CDR2 SVGIG (reference sequence). CDR3 coding DNA: TGTGCCTGGAGTGTGGACGGGGGCAATGAAAAACTGTTTTTT. The encoded protein is CAWSVDGGNEKLFF.